This T cell receptor beta chain was identified in a study of blood T cell repertoires in COVID-19. Generated by immunoSEQ multiplex PCR, the TCRdb table keeps only in-frame clones and is missing some. The sample lists some 170,000 clones, about 81% occurring once. Germline V CDR1 and CDR2: SGHNT, YYREEE (reference sequence). Between the trimmed V and J ends, which lost 4 bases and 8 bases, there was a span of 21 bases. The CDR3 has 15 amino acids. V is TRBV5-4 and J is TRBJ1-2; possible D gene TRBD1, 6 bases. Sequenced: peripheral blood. The origin of this receptor is a human donor in a cohort sampled during active COVID-19. CDR3 protein: CASSPTGSLYGGYTF. The CDR3 DNA is TGTGCCAGCAGCCCTACAGGGTCACTTTATGGGGGCTACACCTTC.